This T cell receptor beta chain originates from a study of T-cell memory formation after mild COVID-19 (dated by TCRdb to the early 2020s). Concerning the study at large: Most TCR sequence clusters were specific to one of the two donors. In a couple of donors, T-cell clones that expanded and contracted after mild COVID-19 were followed by sequencing TCRalpha and TCRbeta repertoires longitudinally. Two young, previously healthy adult volunteers made up the cohort, one male and one female. Points the paper makes about the study in general: From day 15 to 85, contracting clones showed balanced CD4/CD8 phenotypes, whereas a second wave of clones that expanded from day 15 to 37 leaned towards CD4+. SARS-CoV-2 specificity was not confirmed for the second-wave clones peaking on day 37. The study included only a couple of mild cases, and larger cohorts that include severe cases with pre-infection samples were judged to be necessary. The detection of some responding clones in pre-infection memory suggests that pre-existing cross-reactive memory T cells joined the SARS-CoV-2 response. Contracting CD4+ clones appeared mostly in the CM and EM memory subsets, whereas CD8+ clones were enriched in EMRA.

The data were produced on an Illumina NovaSeq 6000. TCRalpha and TCRbeta cDNA libraries were constructed by 5'RACE with constant-segment primers, with sample barcodes and unique molecular identifiers being introduced. RNA was extracted from every sample with Trizol reagent. The libraries were amplified in two PCR steps, and the second step added a second sample barcode and Illumina TruSeq adapters. Sequencing of libraries was performed on an Illumina NovaSeq with 2 x 150 bp paired-end reads. The original pipeline was this. Reads were demultiplexed and collapsed into UMI-guided consensus sequences with migec v1.2.7. Using mixcr v2.1.11, UMI consensuses were aligned to TRA and TRB V and J templates and then assembled into clonotypes. A clonotype was counted as expanded or contracted only if both edgeR and NoisET called the change significant, with noise models trained on biological replicates. For edgeR calls, the thresholds were a false discovery rate-adjusted p below 0.01 and a log2 fold-change of 1. As an exploratory analysis of dynamics, max-normalized trajectories of the 1000 most abundant clonotypes were examined with PCA combined with hierarchical clustering. The CD4 or CD8 phenotype of responding clones was assigned using the separately sequenced CD4+ and CD8+ repertoires. Starting from the raw public reads, TCRdb applied fastp trimming at Q25, assembled clones with MiXCR and retained in-frame beta chains. Here each entry gathers all rows of one CDR3 protein and keeps the most common genes and DNA. Here the V and J calls rest on TCRdb's processing, not on the authors' analysis. The sample records 530,000 or so distinct CDR3 sequences, 17% of which are singletons. Together, the top ten hold less than 10% of the sample.

Ficoll-Paque density gradient centrifugation was the method used to isolate PBMCs. This clonotype was found a few times. Its antigen is not yet known. No much larger clone exists at a distance of one base, and base qualities are not known. V loses 5 bases, J loses 3 bases, and the germline ends lie 14 bases apart. Reading from cysteine to phenylalanine, the CDR3 counts 14 amino acids. The entry retains the CDR3 DNA only, 42 bases that are in frame from base 1. The chain links TRBV12-3 or TRBV12-4 with TRBJ2-7; perhaps TRBD2 is the D gene, with 6 bases matching. Sequenced sample: PBMCs or a T cell subset sorted from them (not recorded which). This clonotype was obtained from an adult woman who had mild COVID-19 (a few samples of this study predate the infection). The sample titles of this study are shuffled in the database, so cell type and time point are left out; the donor was told from shared clones. The DNA sequence is as follows: TGTGCCAGCAGTCCCGAGGCGGGAAGCTACGAGCAGTACTTC. This sequence encodes CASSPEAGSYEQYF.